The clone carrying this TCR beta chain was observed a handful of times. The antigen is undetermined. Expressed TCRB transcripts got sequenced, as all isolated RNA was reverse transcribed. Profiling relied on immunoSEQ multiplex PCR, and the TCRdb table lists in-frame clones only, not all of them. The sample has roughly 140,000 clones, 10% seen once. This record comes from a study of beta chain features in type 1 diabetes. Whole-study findings and limits: Whether TCRB rearrangement is influenced by HLA type went unresolved here. Shortening that was moderate but significant affected the TCRB CDR3s of Type 1 diabetes patients in all four CD4+ subsets.

The CDR3 loop spans 13 amino acids. Germline V gene lookup returns CDR1 SEHNR and CDR2 FQNEAQ (reference sequence). Trimming left V 5 bases short and J 1 base short, with 6 bases between. The TCR comes from a young man with type 1 diabetes. This sequence joins TRBV7-9 and TRBJ2-4, with a possible D match to TRBD1 (5 bases). Sequencing used central memory CD4+ T cells from blood. The CDR3 nucleotides read TGTGCCAGCAGCCCAGGGGCCAAAAACATTCAGTACTTC. Translation gives CASSPGAKNIQYF.